This T cell receptor beta chain derives from a study of neurological immune-mediated disorders (dated by TCRdb to about 2019). Regarding the complete study: Among the approximately 34 multiple sclerosis patients, relapsing-remitting MS accounted for some 30 and secondary progressive MS accounted for 3. The cohort included approximately 68 subjects: approximately 14 with HAM/TSP, some 34 with multiple sclerosis, and about 20 healthy controls. Peripheral blood TCR-beta repertoires from HTLV-I-associated myelopathy (HAM/TSP) patients, multiple sclerosis patients and healthy controls were compared by UMI-based sequencing. The 85 to 110 TCR-beta libraries included longitudinal samples, technical triplicates and paired sorted CD4+ and CD8+ T-cell subsets alongside PBMC samples. Paper-wide results and their limitations: The MS cluster showed no association with clinical or MRI features, and the authors stated that larger cohorts are needed. No identical CDR3 amino acid sequences were found to be shared among expanded clones across subjects, suggesting that TCR-beta repertoires were private in all groups. Phylogenetic analysis grouped repertoires from 18 of 34 MS patients into a cluster of related CDR3 sequences, suggesting a possible repertoire-level signature. The highest TCR clonal expansion was observed in HAM/TSP patients, whereas the lowest was observed in MS patients, even when compared with healthy controls.

For unsorted PBMC libraries, 2 million PBMCs were used after storage in RNAlater at -80 degrees C until RNA extraction. The multiple sclerosis patients were enrolled in a US clinical protocol that evaluated disease progression with magnetic resonance imaging. Peripheral blood was subjected to Ficoll-Hypaque density gradient centrifugation to isolate PBMCs, which were then cryopreserved in liquid nitrogen. Including cysteine and phenylalanine, the CDR3 has 16 amino acids. CDR3 DNA only is kept here, 48 bases in frame from base 1. V loses 4 bases at its end and J loses 0 bases; junction bases beyond the gene matches: 4. CDR1 and CDR2, looked up from the germline V gene, are SGHRS and YFSETQ. cDNA was synthesized by template-switch 5'RACE using a primer with a 10-nucleotide random unique molecular identifier that tagged each TCR transcript. Every sequencing run yielded over 180 million TCR-beta sequences covering 15-18 subjects. Total RNA was extracted with the RNeasy kit. Using the KAPA Real-time Library Amplification kit, TCR-beta VDJ regions were amplified with primers for the TCR constant region and the 5'RACE anchor. A first PCR added sample indexes and Illumina adaptors, and a second PCR then raised library yield. After Ampure bead purification, the roughly 650 bp TCR product was size-selected on a 2% E-gel SizeSelection system. Before pooling, libraries had their quality checked on a Bioanalyzer, their concentration measured with Qubit, and their quantity determined with the Kapa Library Quantification kit. Libraries were sequenced paired-end 2 x 150 bp on an Illumina HiSeq 2500. To increase sequence diversity, roughly 24-32% phiX was spiked into each library pool. The original pipeline was this. The UMI-based MiGEC pipeline processed quality-filtered reads and removed over 75% of raw TCR sequences during error correction. IMGT germline references were used for aligning VDJ genes, and each clonotype was defined as a unique CDR3 amino acid sequence together with its V-J genes. Clonal expansion, Shannon diversity and CDR3 relatedness were evaluated with VDJtools (CalcPairwiseDistances, ClusterSamples), while phylogenetic trees were built in CLCbio workbench. Expanded clones were defined as having at least 8 unique UMIs, based on coefficient-of-variation modelling across technical triplicates. TCRdb reworked the public reads: Q25 trimming with fastp, MiXCR clone assembly, productive beta chains retained. Each entry is one CDR3 protein sequence, shown with its most common DNA and genes. These V and J calls derive from TCRdb rather than the authors' analysis. This sample is represented by about 59,000 distinct CDR3 sequences; around 3.4% of them were singletons. The ten largest clones take up around 3.1% of the sample.

There are many counts of this clonotype. It lacks a known antigen. No much larger clone is present one base from it, and per-base qualities are unavailable. The sequence came from a woman aged 30 to 39 with multiple sclerosis. The chain joins TRBV5-1 to TRBJ2-7; 13 of the junction bases match TRBD2. Sequencing was performed on PBMCs. The encoded CDR3 is CASSAGLAGSSYEQYF. The DNA is as follows: TGCGCCAGCAGCGCGGGACTAGCGGGATCCTCCTACGAGCAGTACTTC.